This T cell receptor (beta chain) was identified during a study of blood T cells in healthy people across ages (dated by TCRdb to about 2015). Concerning the study at large: In model experiments, template switching captured roughly one uniquely barcoded TCR beta cDNA molecule for every two T cells. To avoid experimental bias, donors of different ages were spread randomly across the sequencing lanes. The study measured age-related changes in TCR beta repertoire diversity using deep sequencing normalized with unique cDNA molecular identifiers. For two donors (one aged 18 to 30 and one aged 80 or older), the study analyzed two additional independent replicas of 1 million unique cDNA reads from the same blood draw. Donors were grouped into four age groups: young (average roughly 15 years), middle-aged (roughly 38), aged (approximately 58) and long-lived (approximately 81). General findings and caveats noted by the study authors: Estimates of total diversity from one million sequenced T cells were regarded as lower bounds and underestimates. The CMV infection status of donors was not known, potentially confounding age-related changes in expanded clonotypes. Conclusive comparison of naive and antigen-experienced compartments was prevented by the profiling of bulk unsorted PBMCs. A strong correlation was found between observed TCR beta diversity and the percentage of naive T cells measured by flow cytometry. Compared with the aged group, the long-lived group had more naive CD4+ T cells, fewer expanded clones and increased TCR diversity, a pattern suggesting age selection. As age increased, observed TCR beta diversity per million T cells dropped in a roughly linear way, and a significant reduction was already evident by age roughly 40.

Donors were 35 to 40 systemically healthy Caucasian individuals from Russia aged roughly 6 to 90 years. Approximately 11 milliliters of peripheral blood were drawn from each donor into EDTA-treated Vacutainer tubes. PBMCs were isolated by Ficoll-Paque density-gradient centrifugation, with at least 7 million obtained per sample. Trizol reagent was used to extract total RNA from PBMCs, with at least 5.5 micrograms per sample. Naive CD45RAhigh/CD27high T cell percentages were measured by flow cytometry on a PBMC aliquot from every donor. Between the V and J ends, shortened by 1 base and 0 bases respectively, the junction contains 8 bases. According to the germline V gene, CDR1 reads SGHRS and CDR2 reads YFSETQ. The CDR3, from cysteine to phenylalanine, totals 15 residues. Left in the record is the CDR3 DNA by itself, 45 bases read in frame from the first base. This clonotype has more than one count but fewer than ten. It lacks a known antigen. Qualities for individual bases were not recorded, and no much larger clone is one base off.

Receptor amplification or capture employed 5' RACE. A second PCR of roughly 7 to 11 cycles was run with a J-beta primer mix and a sample-barcoded 5' primer. A template-switch 5' adaptor carrying 12 random nucleotides introduced a unique molecular identifier onto each TCR beta cDNA molecule. At least 3 million CDR3-containing paired-end reads were obtained from each sample. All of the RNA was converted into first-strand cDNA using the Mint cDNA synthesis kit, with a TRBC-specific oligonucleotide serving as the primer. Following uracil-DNA glycosylase treatment, a first 18-cycle PCR with universal primers M1SS and BC2_uni_R was performed on all cDNA. The authors' analysis ran thus. For normalization, 1 million high-quality reads were randomly selected from each sample, with every read carrying a distinct molecular identifier. Instead of being binned into consensus sequences, reads that shared molecular identifiers were thrown out. MiTCR, set to a Q25 quality threshold and the strictest error-elimination algorithm, was used for CDR3 identification, clonotype clustering and error correction. A nonparametric unseen species model using Euler transformation provided a lower-bound estimate of total TCR beta diversity. In-frame beta chains were kept once TCRdb had trimmed the public reads at Q25 with fastp and called clones with MiXCR. Under each unique CDR3 protein, matching rows form one entry showing the most common genes and DNA. The V and J calls were not made by the authors but by TCRdb's processing. The sample includes approximately 1,700,000 distinct CDR3 sequences, with roughly 43% observed a single time. The top ten clones comprise under 30% of the sample.

Sequenced input: blood. This receptor was taken from a human donor in good health. The sequence links TRBV5-1 to TRBJ1-5; the D gene lacks a confident call. The DNA reads TGCGCCAGCAGCTTGAATCCTTATAGCAATCAGCCCCAGCATTTT. Its translation reads: CASSLNPYSNQPQHF.